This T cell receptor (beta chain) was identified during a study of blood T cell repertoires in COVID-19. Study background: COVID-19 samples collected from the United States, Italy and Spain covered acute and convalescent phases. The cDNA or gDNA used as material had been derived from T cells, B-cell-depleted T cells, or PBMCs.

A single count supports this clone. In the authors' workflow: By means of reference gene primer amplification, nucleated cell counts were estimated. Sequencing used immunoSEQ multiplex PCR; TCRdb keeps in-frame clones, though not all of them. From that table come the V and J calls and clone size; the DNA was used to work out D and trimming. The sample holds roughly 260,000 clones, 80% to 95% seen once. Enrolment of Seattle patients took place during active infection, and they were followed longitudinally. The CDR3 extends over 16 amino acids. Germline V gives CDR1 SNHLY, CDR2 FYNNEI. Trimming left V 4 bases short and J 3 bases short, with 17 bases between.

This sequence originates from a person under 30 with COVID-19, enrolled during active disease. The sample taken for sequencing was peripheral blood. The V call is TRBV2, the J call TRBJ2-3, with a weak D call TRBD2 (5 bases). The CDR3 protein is CASSVAGAETTDTQYF. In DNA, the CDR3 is TGTGCCAGCAGTGTAGCAGGAGCGGAGACGACAGATACGCAGTATTTT.